This T cell receptor beta chain was found in a study of T-cell reconstitution after alpha-beta-depleted transplantation in children. Study-wide findings and caveats: Alpha-beta T cells about two months after transplant reportedly derived from several hundred expanded graft clones.

Unique molecular identifiers were incorporated during preparation of the TCRbeta library. TCRdb processed the PCR reads anew with MiXCR; each CDR3 protein has one entry. The repertoire holds approximately 110,000 distinct CDR3 sequences, roughly 24% seen once, with approximately 10% in the top ten. Points on this clonotype: Antigen: not known.

CDR3 size: 17 residues. After removal of 5 bases from V and 3 bases from J, the junction contained 12 bases not matched to a gene. The germline V gene encodes CDR1 MNHEY and CDR2 SMNVEV (reference sequence). The J gene is TRBJ1-5, the V gene TRBV27; 8 positions match TRBD1. The clonotype was recovered from a male patient aged 2-15 years who had a stem cell transplant for chronic granulomatous disease, so the T cells may come from the graft donor. This specimen was PBMCs, mostly from graft donor cells, taken 180 days after TCRalphabeta/CD19-depleted stem cell transplant. CDR3 loop: CASSPRSTGAVNQPQHF. CDR3 bases: TGTGCCAGCAGTCCCAGATCGACAGGGGCGGTCAATCAGCCCCAGCATTTT.